A selection of T cell receptor beta chains follows, all from one sample in a study of shared clonotypes between healthy human individuals. Sequencing was performed with immunoSEQ multiplex PCR; in TCRdb, only in-frame clones are kept and a portion is missing. This table has approximately 500,000 clones, 60% to 80% appearing once. Sequences were obtained from PBMCs. The receptor source for this set is a woman in her 40s in good health. Some clones in this sample may be carry-over from other donors' samples. Each CDR3 is given with its conserved first and last residue. Fields, in order: D gene, V gene, J gene, clone size, CDR3 protein, CDR3 DNA. A D gene is named only where the DNA matches it firmly. Clone size is not always given. Where it is, it says once, few, many or a class for expanded clones.

.	TRBV6-1	TRBJ1-1	.	CASSESLGREAFF	TGTGCCAGCAGTGAAAGTCTCGGCAGAGAAGCTTTCTTT
TRBD2	TRBV7-9	TRBJ2-1	.	CASSFLAGGPNEQFF	TGTGCCAGCAGCTTTCTAGCGGGAGGGCCCAATGAGCAGTTCTTC
.	TRBV12-5	TRBJ1-5	few	CASGTGHSNQPQHF	TGTGCTAGTGGCACCGGGCATAGCAATCAGCCCCAGCATTTT
TRBD1	TRBV11-3	TRBJ2-7	.	CASSPGTGGDYEQYF	TGTGCCAGCAGCCCTGGGACAGGGGGCGACTACGAGCAGTACTTC
.	TRBV6-1	TRBJ1-2	few	CASSEIGQVGGYTF	TGTGCCAGCAGTGAAATTGGGCAGGTCGGCGGCTACACCTTC
TRBD1	TRBV29-1	TRBJ1-2	few	CVGQGGYGYTF	TGCGTCGGACAGGGGGGATATGGCTACACCTTC
TRBD2	TRBV10-2	TRBJ2-1	.	CASSNPASGAINEQFF	TGCGCCAGCAGTAATCCCGCTAGCGGGGCAATTAATGAGCAGTTCTTC
TRBD2	TRBV19	TRBJ2-3	.	CASSKNGQRLAGGADTQYF	TGTGCCAGTAGTAAGAACGGACAGCGACTAGCGGGAGGGGCAGATACGCAGTATTTT
TRBD1	TRBV10-3	TRBJ2-1	.	CAIRTGDGDHLYNEQFF	TGTGCCATCAGGACAGGGGACGGTGATCATTTGTACAATGAGCAGTTCTTC
.	TRBV19	TRBJ2-6	medium-sized	CASSTLISGANVLTF	TGTGCCAGTAGTACCTTAATCTCTGGGGCCAACGTCCTGACTTTC
.	TRBV7-2	TRBJ2-7	.	CASSLYRGDLNTYEQYF	TGTGCCAGCAGCCTCTATAGGGGGGACTTAAATACCTACGAGCAGTACTTC
TRBD1	TRBV30	TRBJ1-4	few	CAWRVTGDDEKLFF	TGTGCCTGGAGGGTTACAGGGGATGATGAAAAACTGTTTTTT
.	TRBV10-3	TRBJ2-1	once	CAIRSAHEQFF	TGTGCCATCCGTAGCGCTCACGAGCAGTTCTTC
TRBD1	TRBV27	TRBJ2-1	.	CASRDGTGWYREQFF	TGTGCCAGCAGGGACGGGACAGGGTGGTATCGTGAGCAGTTCTTC
.	TRBV7-2	TRBJ1-2	.	CASSLLRDGYTF	TGTGCCAGCAGCTTACTGAGGGACGGCTACACCTTC
TRBD1	TRBV6-6	TRBJ1-1	.	CASSSGQTNTEAFF	TGTGCCAGCAGCTCGGGACAGACGAACACTGAAGCTTTCTTT
.	TRBV30	TRBJ1-1	.	CAWSVRGIRNTEAFF	TGTGCCTGGAGTGTACGGGGAATACGGAACACTGAAGCCTTCTTT
.	TRBV7-8	TRBJ2-5	.	CASSLNRNQETQYF	TGTGCCAGCAGCTTAAACCGTAACCAAGAGACCCAGTACTTC
TRBD2	TRBV6-6	TRBJ2-1	.	CASSPGTSGGYNEQFF	TGTGCCAGCAGTCCCGGGACTAGCGGGGGATACAATGAGCAGTTCTTC
.	TRBV5-1	TRBJ2-7	.	CASSVSGGEQYF	TGCGCCAGCTCTGTTTCTGGTGGCGAGCAGTACTTC
TRBD1	TRBV10-1	TRBJ2-3	.	CASSPGQGRTDTQYF	TGCGCCAGCAGTCCGGGACAGGGTCGCACAGATACGCAGTATTTT
TRBD1	TRBV6-5	TRBJ2-7	.	CASSPRTGHYEQYF	TGTGCCAGCAGTCCTCGGACAGGCCACTACGAGCAGTACTTC
TRBD2	TRBV4-2	TRBJ2-4	.	CASSQDMGLAGAAKNIQYF	TGTGCCAGCAGCCAAGATATGGGACTAGCGGGAGCCGCCAAAAACATTCAGTACTTC
TRBD1	TRBV6-5	TRBJ1-6	many	CASSKQGRDSPLHF	TGTGCCAGCAGTAAACAGGGGCGGGATTCACCCCTCCACTTT
TRBD1	TRBV9	TRBJ1-1	.	CASSARQGGKMNTEAFF	TGTGCCAGCAGCGCCAGACAGGGGGGGAAAATGAACACTGAAGCTTTCTTT
TRBD1	TRBV6-5	TRBJ1-1	once	CASSTRTGKAFF	TGTGCCAGCAGTACCCGGACAGGAAAAGCTTTCTTT
TRBD2	TRBV18	TRBJ2-7	.	CASSPPTGTTTGEQYF	TGTGCCAGCTCACCACCTACCGGGACTACAACGGGAGAGCAGTACTTC
TRBD2	TRBV7-9	TRBJ2-1	few	CASSLVREEKQFF	TGTGCCAGCAGCTTAGTGCGGGAGGAAAAGCAGTTCTTC
TRBD2	TRBV9	TRBJ2-7	.	CASSPSGMVSEQYF	TGTGCCAGCAGCCCAAGCGGGATGGTCTCCGAGCAGTACTTC
.	TRBV7-3	TRBJ2-1	.	CASSPTGFAGTLNEQFF	TGTGCCAGCAGCCCGACGGGATTTGCCGGGACACTCAATGAGCAGTTCTTC
TRBD1	TRBV5-5	TRBJ1-1	.	CASSKRDRDSTEAFF	TGTGCCAGCAGCAAACGGGACAGAGATTCCACTGAAGCTTTCTTT
TRBD2	TRBV7-9	TRBJ2-5	.	CASSPRGSGVKETQYF	TGTGCCAGCAGCCCCAGGGGTAGCGGGGTTAAAGAGACCCAGTACTTC
.	TRBV6-6	TRBJ2-3	.	CASVPEYTDTQYF	TGTGCCAGCGTCCCAGAGTACACAGATACGCAGTATTTT
TRBD2	TRBV6-1	TRBJ2-3	.	CASSPRGGVDTQYF	TGTGCCAGCAGTCCACGGGGGGGGGTAGATACGCAGTATTTT
.	TRBV7-2	TRBJ1-2	many	CASSNPAGNYGYTF	TGTGCCAGCAGCAACCCCGCCGGGAACTATGGCTACACCTTC
.	TRBV11-2	TRBJ2-1	.	CASRGLPTNEQFF	TGTGCCAGCCGCGGGCTACCGACCAATGAGCAGTTCTTC
TRBD2	TRBV5-4	TRBJ2-7	.	CASSLGLAGGGYEQYF	TGTGCCAGCAGCTTGGGACTAGCGGGAGGAGGCTACGAGCAGTACTTC
.	TRBV18	TRBJ1-1	.	CASSRSTQRTGNTEAFF	TGTGCCAGCTCACGCTCCACTCAGAGGACGGGGAACACTGAAGCTTTCTTT
.	TRBV4-3	TRBJ1-1	few	CASSQDLLSNTEAFF	TGCGCCAGCAGCCAAGATTTGTTGTCGAACACTGAAGCTTTCTTT
TRBD2	TRBV7-3	TRBJ2-1	.	CASSPQGGGRAWDEQFF	TGTGCCAGCAGCCCCCAGGGAGGCGGGAGGGCTTGGGATGAGCAGTTCTTC
.	TRBV28	TRBJ2-1	.	CASSGTPNYNEQFF	TGTGCCAGCAGCGGGACGCCAAACTACAATGAGCAGTTCTTC
TRBD2	TRBV27	TRBJ2-3	.	CASKRAGPTDTQYF	TGTGCCAGCAAGCGAGCGGGGCCCACAGATACGCAGTATTTT